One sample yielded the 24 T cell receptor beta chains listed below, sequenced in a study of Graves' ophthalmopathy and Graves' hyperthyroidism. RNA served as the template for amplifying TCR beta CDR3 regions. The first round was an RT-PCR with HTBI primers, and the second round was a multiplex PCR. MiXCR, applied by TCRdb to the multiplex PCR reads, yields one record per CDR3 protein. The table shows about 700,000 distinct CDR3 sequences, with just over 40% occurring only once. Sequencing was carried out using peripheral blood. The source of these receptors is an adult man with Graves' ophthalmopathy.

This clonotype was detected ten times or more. The CDR3 region is CASSFPIDRVDGMNTEAFF. CDR3 DNA: TGTGCCAGCAGCTTCCCCATTGACAGGGTGGATGGAATGAACACTGAAGCTTTCTTT. This sequence joins TRBV7-9 and TRBJ1-1; 7 bases agree with TRBD1. V trimming: 3 bases; J trimming: 0 bases; junction bases outside the gene matches: 16. The CDR3 runs to 19 residues. Germline-derived CDR1 and CDR2 are SEHNR and FQNEAQ (reference sequence).

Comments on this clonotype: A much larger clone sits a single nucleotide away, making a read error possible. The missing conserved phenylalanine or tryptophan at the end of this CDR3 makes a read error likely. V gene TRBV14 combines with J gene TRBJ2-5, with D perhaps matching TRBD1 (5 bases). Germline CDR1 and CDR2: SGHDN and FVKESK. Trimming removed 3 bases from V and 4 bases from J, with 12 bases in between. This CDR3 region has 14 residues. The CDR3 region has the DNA TGTGCCAGCAGCCATCTGGGTAGGGGAGAGACCCAGTACCTC. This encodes CASSHLGRGETQYL.

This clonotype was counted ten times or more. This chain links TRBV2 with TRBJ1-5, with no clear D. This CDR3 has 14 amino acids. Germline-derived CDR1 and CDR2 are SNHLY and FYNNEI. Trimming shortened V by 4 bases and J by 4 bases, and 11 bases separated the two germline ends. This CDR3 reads CASSVLDGNQPQHF. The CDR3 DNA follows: TGTGCCAGCAGTGTCTTGGACGGAAATCAGCCCCAGCATTTT.

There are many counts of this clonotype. CDR3 region: CASSEQGGYTF. The CDR3 nucleotides read TGTGCCAGCAGTGAGCAAGGTGGCTACACCTTC. The chain has TRBV2 and TRBJ1-2, with unresolved D. V was cut by 3 bases and J by 7 bases, with 6 bases left in between. The CDR3 loop spans 11 amino acids. Germline assignment: CDR1 SNHLY and CDR2 FYNNEI.

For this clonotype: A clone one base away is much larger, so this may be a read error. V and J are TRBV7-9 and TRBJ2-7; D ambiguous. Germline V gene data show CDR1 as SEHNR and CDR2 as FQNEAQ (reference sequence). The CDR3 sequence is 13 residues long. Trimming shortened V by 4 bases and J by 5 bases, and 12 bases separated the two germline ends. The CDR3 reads CASSSDPWNEQYF. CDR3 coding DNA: TGTGCCAGCAGCTCAGACCCCTGGAACGAGCAGTACTTC.

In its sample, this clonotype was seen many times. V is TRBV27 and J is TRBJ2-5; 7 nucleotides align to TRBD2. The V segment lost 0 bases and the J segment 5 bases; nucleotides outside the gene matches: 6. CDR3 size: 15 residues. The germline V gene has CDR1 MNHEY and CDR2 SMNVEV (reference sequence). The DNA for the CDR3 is TGTGCCAGCAGTTTATCACCCGGGAGGCCTGAGACCCAGTACTTC. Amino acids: CASSLSPGRPETQYF.

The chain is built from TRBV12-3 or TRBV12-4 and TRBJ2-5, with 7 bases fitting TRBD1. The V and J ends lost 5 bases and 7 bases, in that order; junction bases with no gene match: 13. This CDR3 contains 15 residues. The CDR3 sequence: CASSLGIQGLGTQYF. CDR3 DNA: TGTGCCAGCAGTCTTGGTATACAGGGGCTGGGGACCCAGTACTTC.

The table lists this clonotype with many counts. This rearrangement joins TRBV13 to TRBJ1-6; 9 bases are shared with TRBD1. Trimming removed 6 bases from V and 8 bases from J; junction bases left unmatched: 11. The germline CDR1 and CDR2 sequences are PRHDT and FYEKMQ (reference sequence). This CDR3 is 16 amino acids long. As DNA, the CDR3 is TGTGCCAGCAGTCATCAGCCGGGACAGGGCTATTCACCCCTCCACTTT. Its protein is CASSHQPGQGYSPLHF.

The CDR3 reads CAISESSGGVSGNTF. In DNA, the CDR3 is TGTGCCATCAGTGAGTCGTCCGGGGGTGTCTCTGGAAACACCTTC. V gene TRBV10-3 combines with J gene TRBJ1-2, with D maybe TRBD1 (5 bases). The CDR3 sequence is 15 residues long. Between the trimmed V and J ends, which lost 0 bases and 12 bases, there was a span of 20 bases. The germline CDR1 and CDR2 sequences are ENHRY and SYGVKD.

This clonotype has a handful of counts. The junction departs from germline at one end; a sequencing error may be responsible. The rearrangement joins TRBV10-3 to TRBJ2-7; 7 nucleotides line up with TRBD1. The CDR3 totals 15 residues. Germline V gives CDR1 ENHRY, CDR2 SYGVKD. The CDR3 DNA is TGTGCCAGCAGTTACTTGAGGGGGCACTCCTACGAGCAGTACTTC. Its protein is CASSYLRGHSYEQYF.

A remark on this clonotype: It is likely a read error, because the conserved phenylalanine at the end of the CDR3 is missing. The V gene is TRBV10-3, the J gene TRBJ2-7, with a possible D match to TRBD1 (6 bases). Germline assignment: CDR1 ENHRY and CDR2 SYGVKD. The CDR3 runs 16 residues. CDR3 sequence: CASSAHREFGPYKQYY. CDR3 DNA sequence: TGTGCCAGCAGTGCGCACAGGGAGTTTGGTCCCTACAAGCAGTACTAC.

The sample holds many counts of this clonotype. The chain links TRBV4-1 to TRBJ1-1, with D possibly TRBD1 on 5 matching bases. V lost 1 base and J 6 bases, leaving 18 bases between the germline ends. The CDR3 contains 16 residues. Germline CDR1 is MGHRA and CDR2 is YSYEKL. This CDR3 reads CASSQGRGAHFAEAFF. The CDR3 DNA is TGCGCCAGCAGCCAAGGACGAGGGGCCCACTTCGCTGAAGCTTTCTTT.

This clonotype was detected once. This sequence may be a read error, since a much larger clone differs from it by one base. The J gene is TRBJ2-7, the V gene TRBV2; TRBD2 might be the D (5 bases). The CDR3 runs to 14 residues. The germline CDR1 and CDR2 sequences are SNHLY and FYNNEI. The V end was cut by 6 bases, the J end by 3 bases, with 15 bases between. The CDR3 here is CASRRAESLYEQYF. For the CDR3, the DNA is TGTGCCAGCAGGCGGGCGGAGAGCCTCTACGAGCAGTACTTC.

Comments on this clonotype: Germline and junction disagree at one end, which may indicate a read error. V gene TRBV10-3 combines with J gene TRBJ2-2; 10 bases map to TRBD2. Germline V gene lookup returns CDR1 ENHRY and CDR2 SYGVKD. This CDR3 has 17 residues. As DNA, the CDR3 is TGTGCCAGCAGTGAGCGGGAGGGGAGGTGGAACACCGGGGAGCTGTTTTTT. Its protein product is CASSEREGRWNTGELFF.

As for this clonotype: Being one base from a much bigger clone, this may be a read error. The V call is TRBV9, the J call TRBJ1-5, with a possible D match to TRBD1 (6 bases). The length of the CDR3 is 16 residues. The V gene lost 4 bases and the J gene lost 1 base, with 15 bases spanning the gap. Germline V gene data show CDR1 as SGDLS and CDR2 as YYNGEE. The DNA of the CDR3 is TGTGCCAGCAGCCCCCAGGGGAGCGCGAGCAATCAGCCCCAGCATTTT. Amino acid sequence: CASSPQGSASNQPQHF.

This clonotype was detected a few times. The CDR3 loop reads CASSPWGGSSYEQYF. CDR3 sequence (DNA): TGTGCCAGCAGCCCCTGGGGCGGGAGCTCCTACGAGCAGTACTTC. The chain uses TRBV9 and TRBJ2-7, with 7 nucleotides matching TRBD2. The CDR3 is 15 amino acids. With V trimmed by 4 bases and J by 0 bases, 7 bases remained unmatched. Germline CDR1 SGDLS, CDR2 YYNGEE.

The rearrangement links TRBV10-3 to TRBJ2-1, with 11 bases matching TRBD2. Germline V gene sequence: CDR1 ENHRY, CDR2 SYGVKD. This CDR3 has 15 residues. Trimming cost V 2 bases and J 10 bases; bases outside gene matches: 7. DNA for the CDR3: TGTGCCATCAGTGAGAGAGGTAGCGGGGGGGACGAGCAGTTCTTC. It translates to CAISERGSGGDEQFF.

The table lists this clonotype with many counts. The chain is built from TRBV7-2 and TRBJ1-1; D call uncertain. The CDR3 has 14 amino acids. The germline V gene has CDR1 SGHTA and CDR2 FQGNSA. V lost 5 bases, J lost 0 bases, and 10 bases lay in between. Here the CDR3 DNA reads TGTGCCAGCAGCCTGCCTATAGTGAACACTGAAGCTTTCTTT. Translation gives CASSLPIVNTEAFF. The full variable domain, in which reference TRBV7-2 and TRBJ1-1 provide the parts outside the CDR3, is GAGVSQSPSNKVTEKGKDVELRCDPISGHTALYWYRQSLGQGLEFLIYFQGNSAPDKSGLPSDRFSAERTGGSVSTLTIQRTQQEDSAVYLCASSLPIVNTEAFFGQGTRLTVV.

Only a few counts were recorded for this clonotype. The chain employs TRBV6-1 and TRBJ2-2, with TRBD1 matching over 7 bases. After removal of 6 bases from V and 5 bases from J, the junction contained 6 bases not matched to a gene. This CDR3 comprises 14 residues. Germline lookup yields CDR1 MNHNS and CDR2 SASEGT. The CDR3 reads CASSVTGETGELFF. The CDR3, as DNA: TGTGCCAGCAGCGTAACAGGGGAAACCGGGGAGCTGTTTTTT.

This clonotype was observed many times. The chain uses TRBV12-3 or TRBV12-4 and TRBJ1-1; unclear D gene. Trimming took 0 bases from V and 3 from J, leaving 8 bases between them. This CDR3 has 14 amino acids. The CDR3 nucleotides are TGTGCCAGCAGTTTAGCGAGGGCGTACACTGAAGCTTTCTTT. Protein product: CASSLARAYTEAFF.

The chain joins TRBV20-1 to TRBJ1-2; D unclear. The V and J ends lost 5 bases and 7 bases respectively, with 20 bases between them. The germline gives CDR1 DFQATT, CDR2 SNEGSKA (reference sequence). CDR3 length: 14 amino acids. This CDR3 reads CSAGRLASEFGYTF. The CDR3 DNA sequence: TGCAGTGCTGGCCGTTTGGCCTCCGAGTTTGGCTACACCTTC.

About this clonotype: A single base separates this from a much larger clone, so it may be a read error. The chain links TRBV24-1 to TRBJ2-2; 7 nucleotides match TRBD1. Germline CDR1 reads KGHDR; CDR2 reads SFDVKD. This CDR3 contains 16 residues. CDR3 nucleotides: TGTGCCAGCAGTTTGCAGGGGGTTGGGAACACCCGGGAGCTGTTTTTT. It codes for CASSLQGVGNTRELFF.

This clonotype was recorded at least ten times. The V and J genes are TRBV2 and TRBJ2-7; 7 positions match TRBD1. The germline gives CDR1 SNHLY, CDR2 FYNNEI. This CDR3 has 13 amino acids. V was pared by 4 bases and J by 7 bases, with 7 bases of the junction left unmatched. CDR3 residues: CASSGQGEGEQYF. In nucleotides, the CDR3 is TGTGCCAGCAGTGGACAGGGAGAGGGGGAGCAGTACTTC.

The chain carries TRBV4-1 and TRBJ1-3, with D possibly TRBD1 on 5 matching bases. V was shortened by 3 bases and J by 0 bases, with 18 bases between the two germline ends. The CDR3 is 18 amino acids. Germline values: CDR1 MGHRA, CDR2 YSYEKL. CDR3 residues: CASSHPEGQAFSGNTIYF. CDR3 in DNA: TGCGCCAGCAGCCACCCAGAGGGGCAGGCCTTCTCTGGAAACACCATATATTTT.